This TCR beta chain is from a study of T cell changes during pregnancy in multiple sclerosis. Measured with immunoSEQ multiplex PCR; TCRdb has only the in-frame clones, and not every one. Here the sample spans over 25,000 clones, around nine tenths being singletons. The V and J ends lost 4 bases and 5 bases, in that order; junction bases with no gene match: 7. The CDR3 has 15 residues. In germline, CDR1 is SGHRS, CDR2 YFSETQ. J is TRBJ2-5 and V is TRBV5-1, with TRBD2 matching 11 bases. Here the sequenced sample was CD8+ T cells from peripheral blood mononuclear cells, taken before pregnancy. This sequence was found in a female donor with multiple sclerosis, enrolled in a pregnancy study. The CDR3 here is CASSILAGAAETQYF. CDR3 nucleotides: TGCGCCAGCAGCATACTAGCGGGGGCGGCGGAGACCCAGTACTTC.